A selection of T cell receptor beta chains follows, all from one sample in a study of identifying expanded T cells in peripheral blood. The protocol was immunoSEQ multiplex PCR, while the TCRdb copy is restricted to in-frame clones and leaves out a portion. This sample yields some 120,000 clones, of which about 80% are seen a single time; less than 4% belongs to the top ten. The sequencing input was blood. The receptor set was obtained from a person between 18 and 75 years old in good health. The CDR3 runs from the conserved cysteine through the conserved F or W. D genes are given only for firm matches. Clone sizes are given selectively: once, few, many, or a class where the clone is expanded.

J	V	D	size	CDR3	DNA
TRBJ2-7	TRBV27	TRBD2	.	CASSREPGTTTYF	TGTGCCAGCAGTAGGGAGCCCGGGACTACGACCTACTTC
TRBJ1-1	TRBV15	.	.	CATSRDKGPRGEAFF	TGTGCCACCAGCAGAGATAAGGGCCCAAGGGGTGAAGCTTTCTTT
TRBJ1-2	TRBV18	.	.	CASSPQDGRRIGGYGYTF	TGTGCCAGCTCACCACAGGACGGAAGACGTATTGGTGGGTATGGCTACACCTTC
TRBJ2-5	TRBV29-1	.	.	CSAPGGALQETQYF	TGCAGCGCTCCTGGAGGAGCCCTTCAAGAGACCCAGTACTTC
TRBJ2-7	TRBV14	TRBD1	.	CASSKRGTGDYEQYF	TGTGCCAGCAGCAAACGGGGGACAGGCGACTACGAGCAGTACTTC
TRBJ2-1	TRBV30	.	.	CAWSRDTNEQFF	TGTGCCTGGAGTAGGGACACCAATGAGCAGTTCTTC
TRBJ2-5	TRBV10-2	.	.	CASSDWGSPNQETQYF	TGCGCCAGCAGTGATTGGGGGAGCCCAAACCAAGAGACCCAGTACTTC
TRBJ2-7	TRBV11-2	.	.	CASSSGNEQYF	TGTGCCAGCAGCTCCGGGAACGAGCAGTACTTC
TRBJ1-1	TRBV5-1	.	.	CAIQRDSQESSSVAFF	TGCGCCATCCAGAGGGACTCGCAGGAAAGTTCGTCCGTGGCTTTCTTT
TRBJ2-1	TRBV6-1	.	.	CASSQKPSREQFF	TGTGCCAGCAGCCAGAAGCCTAGCAGAGAGCAGTTCTTC
TRBJ2-7	TRBV25-1	.	.	CASSEWGAPYEQYF	TGTGCCAGCAGTGAATGGGGGGCTCCCTACGAGCAGTACTTC
TRBJ2-3	TRBV9	.	.	CASSVGNGVTDTQYF	TGTGCCAGCAGCGTAGGGAACGGGGTCACAGATACGCAGTATTTT
TRBJ2-5	TRBV5-8	TRBD2	.	CASSLVASGVRKTQYF	TGTGCCAGCAGCTTGGTAGCCAGCGGGGTGAGGAAGACCCAGTACTTC
TRBJ2-7	TRBV7-2	.	once	CASSFRRGFYEQYF	TGTGCCAGCAGCTTCAGGAGGGGGTTTTACGAGCAGTACTTC
TRBJ2-3	TRBV2	.	.	CASYTDTQYF	TGTGCCAGCTACACAGATACGCAGTATTTT
TRBJ1-2	TRBV4-3	.	once	CASSQDYQSYNYGYTF	TGCGCCAGCAGCCAAGATTACCAGTCGTACAACTATGGCTACACCTTC
TRBJ1-1	TRBV19	.	few	CASRVTWNTEAFF	TGTGCCAGTAGGGTCACATGGAACACTGAAGCTTTCTTT
TRBJ1-2	TRBV7-8	.	.	CASSSPKGPFGYTF	TGTGCCAGCAGCTCCCCCAAAGGGCCCTTTGGCTACACCTTC
TRBJ1-1	TRBV7-9	.	.	CASSPYSLKENTEAFF	TGTGCCAGCAGCCCCTACAGCCTTAAAGAGAACACTGAAGCTTTCTTT
TRBJ2-5	TRBV11-2	.	few	CASSIQTGVETQYF	TGTGCCAGCAGCATCCAGACAGGAGTCGAGACCCAGTACTTC
TRBJ1-6	TRBV7-8	TRBD1	.	CASSLVIGVTGGLNSPLHF	TGTGCCAGCAGCTTAGTTATTGGGGTAACAGGGGGGTTGAATTCACCCCTCCACTTT
TRBJ2-2	TRBV11-2	.	.	CASSLPVHALSTGELFF	TGTGCCAGCAGCTTACCGGTACATGCGCTCTCCACCGGGGAGCTGTTTTTT
TRBJ2-5	TRBV7-7	.	.	CASSLGVGGYQETQYF	TGTGCCAGCAGCTTAGGGGTGGGCGGGTACCAAGAGACCCAGTACTTC
TRBJ2-1	TRBV7-7	.	.	CASSEEAGSGEQFF	TGTGCCAGCAGCGAAGAAGCAGGGTCCGGTGAGCAGTTCTTC
TRBJ1-2	TRBV6-5	TRBD1	.	CASSYPSRGRDGYTF	TGTGCCAGCAGTTACCCTTCCAGGGGGCGCGATGGCTACACCTTC
TRBJ1-2	TRBV15	.	.	CATSRVREGAYGYTF	TGTGCCACCAGCAGAGTCCGGGAAGGGGCGTATGGCTACACCTTC
TRBJ1-1	TRBV15	.	.	CATSRVSIGRTEAFF	TGTGCCACCAGCAGAGTCAGTATTGGTAGGACTGAAGCTTTCTTT
TRBJ2-1	TRBV27	.	.	CASSVGDEQFF	TGTGCCAGCAGTGTTGGGGATGAGCAGTTCTTC
TRBJ1-4	TRBV5-1	.	.	CASSPGGYNEKLFF	TGCGCCAGCAGCCCCGGGGGCTATAATGAAAAACTGTTTTTT
TRBJ2-5	TRBV5-4	TRBD1	.	CASSPVRGQETQYF	TGTGCCAGCAGCCCGGTCAGGGGGCAAGAGACCCAGTACTTC
TRBJ2-5	TRBV5-1	TRBD1	.	CASSLGDSQETQYF	TGCGCCAGCAGCTTGGGGGACAGTCAAGAGACCCAGTACTTC
TRBJ1-5	TRBV11-2	.	.	CASSQKSNQPQHF	TGTGCCAGCAGCCAGAAGAGCAATCAGCCCCAGCATTTT
TRBJ1-6	TRBV19	TRBD1	.	CASSPLLGTDSPLHF	TGTGCCAGTAGCCCCTTATTAGGGACAGATTCACCCCTCCACTTT
TRBJ1-1	TRBV6-1	.	once	CASSEVGRNTEAFF	TGTGCCAGCAGTGAAGTCGGACGGAACACTGAAGCTTTCTTT
TRBJ1-2	TRBV7-9	.	few	CASSFGAGYTF	TGTGCCAGCAGCTTCGGGGCTGGCTACACCTTC
TRBJ2-7	TRBV6-5	.	.	CASSTPGQAYEQYF	TGTGCCAGCAGTACACCGGGACAAGCCTACGAGCAGTACTTC
TRBJ2-3	TRBV7-6	.	.	CASSRRITDTQYF	TGTGCCAGCAGCCGCCGAATCACAGATACGCAGTATTTT
TRBJ2-5	TRBV20-1	.	.	CSASGETQYF	TGCAGTGCTAGCGGAGAGACCCAGTACTTC
TRBJ2-3	TRBV19	TRBD2	.	CASSIVLAGADTQYF	TGTGCCAGTAGTATAGTACTAGCGGGGGCAGATACGCAGTATTTT
TRBJ1-3	TRBV18	.	.	CASSPGLTSGNTIYF	TGTGCCAGCTCACCAGGTCTAACCTCTGGAAACACCATATATTTT
TRBJ1-2	TRBV5-1	.	.	CASSPTGGDGYTF	TGCGCCAGCAGTCCGACAGGCGGTGATGGCTACACCTTC
TRBJ1-1	TRBV19	.	few	CASSLINLDTEAFF	TGTGCCAGTAGTCTTATCAATCTCGACACTGAAGCTTTCTTT
TRBJ1-2	TRBV12-2	.	.	CASRTTGEYGYTF	TGTGCAAGTCGCACGACAGGGGAGTATGGCTACACCTTC
TRBJ1-1	TRBV6-6	TRBD1	.	CASNPQGSQSGAFF	TGTGCCAGCAACCCACAGGGGTCCCAATCGGGAGCTTTCTTT
TRBJ2-2	TRBV30	TRBD1	.	CAWRGQGTGELFF	TGTGCCTGGAGGGGACAGGGGACCGGGGAGCTGTTTTTT
TRBJ1-2	TRBV6-5	TRBD1	.	CASSYGSGTGVNGYTF	TGTGCCAGCAGTTACGGCTCCGGGACAGGAGTTAATGGCTACACCTTC
TRBJ2-5	TRBV4-1	TRBD2	.	CASSLSGGGRWETQYF	TGCGCCAGCAGCCTCAGCGGGGGGGGCAGGTGGGAGACCCAGTACTTC
TRBJ1-3	TRBV7-9	.	.	CASSLAEGTGNTIYF	TGTGCCAGCAGCTTAGCGGAAGGGACTGGAAACACCATATATTTT
TRBJ1-2	TRBV4-3	TRBD1	.	CASSQLQGTLRGYTF	TGCGCCAGCAGCCAATTACAGGGGACCTTGAGGGGCTACACCTTC
TRBJ1-1	TRBV7-2	.	.	CASGDPNTEAFF	TGTGCCAGCGGAGACCCGAACACTGAAGCTTTCTTT
TRBJ1-2	TRBV11-3	.	.	CASSLDPGGVYGYTF	TGTGCCAGCAGCTTAGACCCGGGGGGAGTATATGGCTACACCTTC
TRBJ2-2	TRBV7-9	.	.	CASSLEPGGTGELFF	TGTGCCAGCAGCTTAGAACCGGGTGGCACCGGGGAGCTGTTTTTT
TRBJ1-2	TRBV29-1	TRBD1	.	CSVGQGVHDYTF	TGCAGCGTCGGACAGGGGGTCCATGACTACACCTTC
TRBJ2-6	TRBV6-5	.	.	CASSSQAAGANVLTF	TGTGCCAGCAGTTCACAGGCTGCTGGGGCCAACGTCCTGACTTTC
TRBJ1-2	TRBV13	TRBD1	.	CASSSTGVGYTF	TGTGCCAGCAGCTCGACAGGGGTGGGCTACACCTTC
TRBJ1-2	TRBV7-9	.	.	CASSLRSADYGYTF	TGTGCCAGCAGCTTAAGGTCGGCAGACTATGGCTACACCTTC